Shown below are 24 T cell receptor beta chains from a single sample sequenced in a study of OX40 agonist ivuxolimab in advanced cancers. Method: immunoSEQ multiplex PCR; TCRdb's copy keeps in-frame clones and lacks some. Here the sample spans 45,000 to 65,000 clones, roughly four fifths being singletons. Here the sequenced sample was CD4+ or CD8+ T cells sorted from blood, taken in a trial of the OX40 agonist ivuxolimab. The receptor set was obtained from an adult with an advanced solid tumor such as melanoma, head and neck, liver or kidney cancer.

The chain recombines TRBV28 with TRBJ2-7; 7 nucleotides line up with TRBD1. The germline V gene encodes CDR1 MDHEN and CDR2 SYDVKM. The J segment lost 4 bases and the V segment lost 6 bases, leaving 3 bases of the junction unmatched. This CDR3 spans 12 amino acids. The DNA for the CDR3 is TGTGCCAGCAGGGGGACAGTTTACGAGCAGTACTTC. This gives the protein CASRGTVYEQYF.

This chain links TRBV19 with TRBJ1-5; TRBD1 agrees at 8 bases. The germline gives CDR1 LNHDA, CDR2 SQIVND (reference sequence). CDR3 length: 14 amino acids. V lost 6 bases and J lost 9; bases outside the gene matches: 10. The CDR3 bases are TGTGCCAGTAGGTCGGGACAGGCCTCCGGGCCCCAGCATTTT. This encodes CASRSGQASGPQHF.

The gene calls are TRBV2 and TRBJ1-4; D not certain. Germline values: CDR1 SNHLY, CDR2 FYNNEI. Trimming shortened V by 2 bases and J by 5 bases, and 15 bases separated the two germline ends. This CDR3 is built from 16 residues. The CDR3 nucleotides read TGTGCCAGCAGTGAATGGTCCGGACTTAGAAATGAAAAACTGTTTTTT. Encoded protein: CASSEWSGLRNEKLFF.

V gene TRBV6-4 combines with J gene TRBJ1-6; 10 bases fit TRBD1. V lost 8 bases and J lost 7; bases outside the gene matches: 11. This CDR3 region has 16 residues. Germline V lookup: CDR1 MRHNA, CDR2 SNTAGT. CDR3 sequence reads: CASEGQGESPNSPLHF. CDR3 nucleotide sequence: TGTGCCAGCGAAGGACAGGGGGAAAGTCCAAATTCACCCCTCCACTTT.

The J gene is TRBJ1-2, the V gene TRBV6-6, with 7 positions matching TRBD1. Germline values: CDR1 MNHNY, CDR2 SVGAGI (reference sequence). V shed 6 bases and J 8 bases; nucleotides not matched to a gene: 12. The CDR3 runs 14 residues. The CDR3 sequence is CASSPGQTLTGYTF. The CDR3 bases are TGTGCCAGCAGCCCGGGACAGACCTTGACCGGCTACACCTTC.

This clone was counted a few times. This chain uses TRBV6-1 with TRBJ1-5; D uncertain. V lost 7 bases and J 1 base, leaving 5 bases between the germline ends. CDR3 length: 12 residues. CDR1 MNHNS and CDR2 SASEGT come from the germline V gene. CDR3 amino acids: CASTGSNQPQHF. The CDR3 DNA reads TGTGCCAGCACGGGGAGCAATCAGCCCCAGCATTTT.

This sequence joins TRBV7-8 and TRBJ2-7; 11 bases fit TRBD1. V was pared by 2 bases and J by 6 bases, with 3 bases of the junction left unmatched. Germline CDR1 reads SGHVS; CDR2 reads FQNEAQ. This CDR3 contains 14 residues. The CDR3 sequence is CASSLRTGGGEQYF. CDR3 nucleotides: TGTGCCAGCAGCTTACGGACAGGGGGCGGCGAGCAGTACTTC. The variable domain in full, completed from reference TRBV7-8 and TRBJ2-7, reads GAGVSQSPRYKVAKRGQDVALRCDPISGHVSLFWYQQALGQGPEFLTYFQNEAQLDKSGLPSDRFFAERPEGSVSTLKIQRTQQEDSAVYLCASSLRTGGGEQYFGPGTRLTVT.

The chain couples TRBV7-9 to TRBJ2-5; a possible D gene is TRBD1 (6 bases). Germline values: CDR1 SEHNR, CDR2 FQNEAQ (reference sequence). V was pared by 6 bases and J by 5 bases, with 19 bases between. The CDR3 is made up of 15 amino acids. Here the CDR3 DNA reads TGTGCCAGCAGGGATGCAGGGGCCCTGGGGGAGACCCAGTACTTC. Translating it yields CASRDAGALGETQYF.

The rearrangement joins TRBV14 to TRBJ2-3; tentatively, D is TRBD1 (6 bases). Trimming took 1 base from V and 3 from J, leaving 14 bases between them. This CDR3 region has 16 residues. The germline gives CDR1 SGHDN, CDR2 FVKESK. CDR3 in amino acids: CASSQGAGVGTDTQYF. The CDR3 bases are TGTGCCAGCAGCCAAGGGGCAGGGGTTGGGACAGATACGCAGTATTTT. Full variable domain (rest looked up from reference TRBV14 and TRBJ2-3): EAGVTQFPSHSVIEKGQTVTLRCDPISGHDNLYWYRRVMGKEIKFLLHFVKESKQDESGMPNNRFLAERTGGTYSTLKVQPAELEDSGVYFCASSQGAGVGTDTQYFGPGTRLTVL.

V usage is TRBV29-1 and J usage is TRBJ1-2, with 7 bases matching TRBD1. Unmatched junction bases numbered 1, after V lost 3 bases and J lost 3 bases. Germline values: CDR1 SQVTM, CDR2 ANQGSEA. The CDR3 extends over 12 amino acids. DNA for the CDR3: TGCAGCGTTGAGGGGACAGACTATGGCTACACCTTC. Encoded protein: CSVEGTDYGYTF.

The chain joins TRBV6-5 to TRBJ2-6; no firm D call. CDR1 MNHEY and CDR2 SVGAGI come from the germline V gene. CDR3 length equals 15 residues. Trimming removed 5 bases from V and 0 bases from J, with 8 bases in between. CDR3 amino acids: CASSTRGSGANVLTF. CDR3 nucleotides: TGTGCCAGCAGTACCCGCGGCTCTGGGGCCAACGTCCTGACTTTC.

V is TRBV18 and J is TRBJ2-7; 8 positions agree with TRBD1. The CDR3 is 14 residues long. V was clipped by 2 bases and J by 5 bases; unmatched bases: 5. Germline loops: CDR1 KGHSH, CDR2 LQKENI. The CDR3 reads CASSPSQGVDEQYF. CDR3 nucleotides: TGTGCCAGCTCACCATCACAGGGGGTCGACGAGCAGTACTTC.

Relative to its sample, this clone is medium-sized. The chain links TRBV27 to TRBJ1-1; possibly TRBD1 for D (6 bases). This CDR3 spans 16 amino acids. V dropped 4 bases and J dropped 4 bases, with 19 bases sitting between them. The V gene's germline CDR1 is MNHEY and CDR2 SMNVEV (reference sequence). This CDR3 reads CASSSGGTGGRTEAFF. The CDR3 nucleotides are TGTGCCAGCAGTTCTGGGGGGACGGGGGGGCGCACTGAAGCTTTCTTT.

The chain combines TRBV19 with TRBJ1-2; D ambiguous. Trimming stripped 7 bases from V and 3 bases from J, with 9 bases between. In germline, CDR1 is LNHDA, CDR2 SQIVND (reference sequence). The CDR3 totals 12 residues. The CDR3 bases are TGTGCCAGTATCAGCGCCTACTATGGCTACACCTTC. Protein product: CASISAYYGYTF.

The rearrangement joins TRBV9 to TRBJ2-3, with D perhaps matching TRBD2 (6 bases). Trimming left V 3 bases short and J 6 bases short, with 14 bases between. CDR1 and CDR2 (germline): SGDLS, YYNGEE. The length of the CDR3 is 14 residues. As DNA, the CDR3 is TGTGCCAGCAGCGGTGAGACTAGTTCCGATACGCAGTATTTT. It codes for CASSGETSSDTQYF. The full variable domain, rest sourced from reference TRBV9 and TRBJ2-3, is DSGVTQTPKHLITATGQRVTLRCSPRSGDLSVYWYQQSLDQGLQFLIQYYNGEERAKGNILERFSAQQFPDLHSELNLSSLELGDSALYFCASSGETSSDTQYFGPGTRLTVL.

The CDR3, as DNA: TGTGCCAGCAGCTTAGCGGGACTAGCGGGTAATGAGCAGTTCTTC. This sequence encodes CASSLAGLAGNEQFF. This chain connects TRBV11-2 to TRBJ2-1, with TRBD2 identical over 12 bases. Per germline, CDR1 SGHAT and CDR2 FQNNGV. Trimming took 1 base from V and 7 from J; bases not matched to a gene: 2. The length of the CDR3 is 15 residues.

The chain recombines TRBV5-4 with TRBJ1-2, with D maybe TRBD1 (5 bases). The V end lost 4 bases, the J end lost 1 base, and 14 bases lay between the germline ends. In germline, CDR1 is SGHNT, CDR2 YYREEE (reference sequence). The CDR3 extends over 15 amino acids. In nucleotides, the CDR3 is TGTGCCAGCAGCCCGCCCGGGGCCCATAACTATGGCTACACCTTC. It is translated as CASSPPGAHNYGYTF.

This clone was detected only a few times. The chain joins TRBV5-8 to TRBJ2-3, with D hard to call. Germline CDR1 and CDR2: SGHTS and YDEGEE. The germline V and J ends were trimmed by 1 base and 1 base, with 7 bases remaining between them. CDR3 length equals 14 residues. The CDR3, as DNA: TGTGCCAGCAGCTTGAGGGCGGGCACAGATACGCAGTATTTT. It translates to CASSLRAGTDTQYF.

The J gene is TRBJ1-1, the V gene TRBV6-1; no clear D gene. Trimming stripped 7 bases from V and 1 base from J, with 10 bases between. This CDR3 has 13 residues. Looked up from germline, CDR1 is MNHNS and CDR2 is SASEGT. This chain's CDR3 is CASTWWGNTEAFF. The CDR3 DNA reads as TGTGCCAGCACCTGGTGGGGGAACACTGAAGCTTTCTTT.

The V call is TRBV7-8, the J call TRBJ1-6; no clear D. Trimming left V 5 bases short and J 0 bases short, with 17 bases between. The CDR3 is 18 amino acids. Germline V gene sequence: CDR1 SGHVS, CDR2 FQNEAQ. The CDR3 DNA reads TGTGCCAGCAGCGTCGGGTCCTTCGGGAGCTCCTATAATTCACCCCTCCACTTT. Its protein product is CASSVGSFGSSYNSPLHF.

The chain joins TRBV5-6 to TRBJ2-7, with D possibly matching TRBD1 (6 bases). Trimming took off 2 bases at V and 2 bases at J, with 11 bases between the two ends. Germline V lookup: CDR1 SGHDT, CDR2 YYEEEE. The CDR3 consists of 14 residues. The CDR3 bases are TGTGCCAGCAGCTTCTGGTCAGGGGCCTACGAGCAGTACTTC. It yields the protein CASSFWSGAYEQYF.

V usage is TRBV9 and J usage is TRBJ2-5; 11 bases line up with TRBD2. This CDR3 has 15 amino acids. The V gene end was trimmed by 3 bases and the J gene end by 1 base; junction bases not matched to a gene: 2. Germline CDR1 is SGDLS and CDR2 is YYNGEE. This CDR3 reads CASSATSGGQETQYF. The CDR3 DNA reads TGTGCCAGCAGCGCCACTAGCGGGGGCCAAGAGACCCAGTACTTC. The variable domain in full, completed from reference TRBV9 and TRBJ2-5, reads DSGVTQTPKHLITATGQRVTLRCSPRSGDLSVYWYQQSLDQGLQFLIQYYNGEERAKGNILERFSAQQFPDLHSELNLSSLELGDSALYFCASSATSGGQETQYFGPGTRLLVL.

The chain uses TRBV5-8 and TRBJ2-6; perhaps D is TRBD1 or TRBD2 (5 bases each). With 4 bases removed from V and 0 bases from J, the gap between germline ends came to 14 bases. The CDR3 runs 17 residues. Germline V gene data show CDR1 as SGHTS and CDR2 as YDEGEE. The CDR3 DNA sequence: TGTGCCAGCAGCCGGGGCGAGGTCACCTCTGGGGCCAACGTCCTGACTTTC. Its protein product is CASSRGEVTSGANVLTF.

This clone was seen once. The rearrangement links TRBV7-3 to TRBJ1-1, with 7 bases identical to TRBD1. CDR3 length: 14 amino acids. Germline loops: CDR1 SGHTA, CDR2 FQGTGA. V was clipped by 5 bases and J by 1 base; unmatched bases: 4. CDR3 in DNA: TGTGCCAGCAGCCCGACAGGGCGGAACACTGAAGCTTTCTTT. This gives the protein CASSPTGRNTEAFF.